In this sample, the clone carrying this T cell receptor beta chain turned up once. The CDR3 is 15 amino acids. Germline V CDR1 and CDR2: SGHDT, YYEEEE. V dropped 1 base and J dropped 6 bases, with 14 bases sitting between them. This specimen belongs to a study of blood T cell repertoires in COVID-19. Study information: Samples taken during acute and convalescent COVID-19 were collected in the United States, Italy and Spain. In each case, the material was cDNA or gDNA derived from T cells, B-cell-depleted T cells, or PBMCs.

The authors' processing: Nucleated cell counts were estimated from reference gene primer amplification. The assay was immunoSEQ multiplex PCR, and TCRdb's table has in-frame clones only and misses some. The V and J calls and clone size were taken over from that table, and D and trimming were inferred from the DNA. The sample has about 180,000 clones; approximately 85% are singletons. This clonotype originated in a human donor with active or convalescent COVID-19. The donor label of this sample is uncertain. This sequence joins TRBV5-6 and TRBJ2-1; TRBD2 might be the D (5 bases). Sequencing was performed on peripheral blood. The chain's CDR3 is CASSLSRGYVNEQFF. The DNA for the CDR3 is TGTGCCAGCAGCTTGTCCCGGGGTTATGTCAATGAGCAGTTCTTC.